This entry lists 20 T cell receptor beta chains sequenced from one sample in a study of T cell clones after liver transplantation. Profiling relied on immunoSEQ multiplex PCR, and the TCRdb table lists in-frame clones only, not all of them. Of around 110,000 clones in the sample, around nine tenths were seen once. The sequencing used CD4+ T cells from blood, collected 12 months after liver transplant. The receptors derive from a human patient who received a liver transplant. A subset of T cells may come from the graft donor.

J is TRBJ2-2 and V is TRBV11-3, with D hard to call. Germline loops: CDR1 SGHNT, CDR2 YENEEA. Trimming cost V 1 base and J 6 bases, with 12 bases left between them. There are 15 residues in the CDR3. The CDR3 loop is CASSLALAQAGELFF. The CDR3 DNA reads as TGTGCCAGCAGCTTAGCCTTAGCTCAGGCCGGGGAGCTGTTTTTT.

CDR3 nucleotide sequence: TGTGCCAGCGGCCCGACCCTGGCTGAAGCTTTCTTT. Its translation: CASGPTLAEAFF. The chain links TRBV7-8 to TRBJ1-1; D is unclear. The germline V gene encodes CDR1 SGHVS and CDR2 FQNEAQ. Trimming took off 8 bases at V and 6 bases at J, with 13 bases between the two ends. The CDR3 spans 12 residues. Full variable domain (remainder filled in from reference TRBV7-8 and TRBJ1-1): GAGVSQSPRYKVAKRGQDVALRCDPISGHVSLFWYQQALGQGPEFLTYFQNEAQLDKSGLPSDRFFAERPEGSVSTLKIQRTQQEDSAVYLCASGPTLAEAFFGQGTRLTVV.

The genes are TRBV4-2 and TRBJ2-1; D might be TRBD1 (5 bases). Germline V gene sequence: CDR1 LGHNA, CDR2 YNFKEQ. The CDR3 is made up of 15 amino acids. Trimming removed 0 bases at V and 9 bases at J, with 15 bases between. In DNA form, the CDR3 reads TGTGCCAGCAGCCAAGATCGAGACAGTTTACGTGAGCAGTTCTTC. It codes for CASSQDRDSLREQFF.

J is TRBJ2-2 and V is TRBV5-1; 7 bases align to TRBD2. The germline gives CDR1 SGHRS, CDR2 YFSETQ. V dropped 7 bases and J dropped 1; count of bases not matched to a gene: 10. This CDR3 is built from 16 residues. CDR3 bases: TGCGCCAGCGCTGGCTTCCTAGCGGAGAACACCGGGGAGCTGTTTTTT. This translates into CASAGFLAENTGELFF.

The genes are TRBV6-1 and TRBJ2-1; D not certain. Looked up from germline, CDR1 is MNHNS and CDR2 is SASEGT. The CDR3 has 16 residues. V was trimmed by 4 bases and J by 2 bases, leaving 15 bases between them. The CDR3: CASSGEGMWTYNEQFF. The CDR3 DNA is TGTGCCAGCAGTGGGGAAGGGATGTGGACCTACAATGAGCAGTTCTTC.

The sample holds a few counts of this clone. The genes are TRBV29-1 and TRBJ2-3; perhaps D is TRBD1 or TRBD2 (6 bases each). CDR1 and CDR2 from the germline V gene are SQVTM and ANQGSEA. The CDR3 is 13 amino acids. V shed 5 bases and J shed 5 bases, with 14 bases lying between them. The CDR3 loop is CSVSSEGGDTQYF. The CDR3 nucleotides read TGCAGCGTTAGCTCCGAGGGGGGAGATACGCAGTATTTT.

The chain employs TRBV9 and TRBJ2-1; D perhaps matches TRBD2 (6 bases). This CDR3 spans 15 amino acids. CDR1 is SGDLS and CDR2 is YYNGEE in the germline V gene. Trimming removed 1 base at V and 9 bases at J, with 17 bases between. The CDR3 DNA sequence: TGTGCCAGCAGCGTACCCTCGTCGGGGGATAGTGAGCAGTTCTTC. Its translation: CASSVPSSGDSEQFF.

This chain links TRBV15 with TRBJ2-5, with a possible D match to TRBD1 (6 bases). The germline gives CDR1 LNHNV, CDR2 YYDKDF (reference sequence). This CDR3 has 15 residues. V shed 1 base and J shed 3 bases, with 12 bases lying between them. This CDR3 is CATSRGVAGEETQYF. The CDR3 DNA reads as TGTGCCACCAGCAGAGGCGTGGCAGGGGAAGAGACCCAGTACTTC.

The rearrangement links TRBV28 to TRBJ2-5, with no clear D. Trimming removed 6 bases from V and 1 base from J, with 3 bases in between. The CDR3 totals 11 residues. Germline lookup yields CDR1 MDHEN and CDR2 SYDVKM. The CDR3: CASSSQETQYF. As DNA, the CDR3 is TGTGCCAGCAGCTCCCAAGAGACCCAGTACTTC. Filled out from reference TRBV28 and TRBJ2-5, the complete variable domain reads DVKVTQSSRYLVKRTGEKVFLECVQDMDHENMFWYRQDPGLGLRLIYFSYDVKMKEKGDIPEGYSVSREKKERFSLILESASTNQTSMYLCASSSQETQYFGPGTRLLVL.

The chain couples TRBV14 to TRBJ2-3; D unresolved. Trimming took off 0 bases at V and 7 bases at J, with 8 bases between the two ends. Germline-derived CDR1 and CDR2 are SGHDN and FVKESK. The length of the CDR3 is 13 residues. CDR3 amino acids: CASSQEVGHTQYF. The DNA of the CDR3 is TGTGCCAGCAGCCAAGAAGTAGGCCATACGCAGTATTTT.

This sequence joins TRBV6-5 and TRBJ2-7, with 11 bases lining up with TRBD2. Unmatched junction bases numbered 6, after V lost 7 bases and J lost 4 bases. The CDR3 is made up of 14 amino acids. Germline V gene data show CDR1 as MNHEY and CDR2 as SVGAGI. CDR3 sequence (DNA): TGTGCCAGCAAGCGAGGGACTAGCGGTTACGAGCAGTACTTC. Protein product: CASKRGTSGYEQYF.

CDR3 loop: CASSLEDTRGNEQFF. The CDR3 DNA sequence: TGTGCCAGCAGCTTAGAGGATACCCGAGGAAATGAGCAGTTCTTC. The chain couples TRBV7-2 to TRBJ2-1; D not resolved. Between the trimmed V and J ends, which lost 1 base and 7 bases, there was a span of 14 bases. The germline V gene has CDR1 SGHTA and CDR2 FQGNSA. The CDR3 length is 15 residues. Full variable domain (outside the CDR3, taken from reference TRBV7-2 and TRBJ2-1): GAGVSQSPSNKVTEKGKDVELRCDPISGHTALYWYRQSLGQGLEFLIYFQGNSAPDKSGLPSDRFSAERTGGSVSTLTIQRTQQEDSAVYLCASSLEDTRGNEQFFGPGTRLTVL.

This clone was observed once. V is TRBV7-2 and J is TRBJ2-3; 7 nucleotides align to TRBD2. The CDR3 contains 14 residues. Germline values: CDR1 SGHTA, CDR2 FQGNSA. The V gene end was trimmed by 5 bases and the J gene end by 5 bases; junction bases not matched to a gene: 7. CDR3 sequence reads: CASSPPGRGDTQYF. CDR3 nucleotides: TGTGCCAGCAGCCCCCCGGGGAGGGGAGATACGCAGTATTTT. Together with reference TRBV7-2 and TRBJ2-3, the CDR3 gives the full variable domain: GAGVSQSPSNKVTEKGKDVELRCDPISGHTALYWYRQSLGQGLEFLIYFQGNSAPDKSGLPSDRFSAERTGGSVSTLTIQRTQQEDSAVYLCASSPPGRGDTQYFGPGTRLTVL.

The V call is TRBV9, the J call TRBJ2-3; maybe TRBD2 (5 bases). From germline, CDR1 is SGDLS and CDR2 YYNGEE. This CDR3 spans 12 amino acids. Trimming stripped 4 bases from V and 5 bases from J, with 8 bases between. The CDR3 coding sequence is TGTGCCAGCAGCTCCGCGGGAGATACGCAGTATTTT. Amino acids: CASSSAGDTQYF.

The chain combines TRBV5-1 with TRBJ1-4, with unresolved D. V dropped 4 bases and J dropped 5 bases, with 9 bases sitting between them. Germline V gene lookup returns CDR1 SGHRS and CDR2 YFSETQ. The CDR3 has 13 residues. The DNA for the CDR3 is TGCGCCAGCAGCCGGCTACAAAATGAAAAACTGTTTTTT. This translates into CASSRLQNEKLFF.

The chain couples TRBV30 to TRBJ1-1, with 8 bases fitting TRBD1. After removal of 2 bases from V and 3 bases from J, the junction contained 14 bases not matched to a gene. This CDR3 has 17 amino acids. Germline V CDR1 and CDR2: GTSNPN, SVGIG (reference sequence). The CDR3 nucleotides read TGTGCCTGGAGTTCAACAGGGGGAAGGAGTAGGTACACTGAAGCTTTCTTT. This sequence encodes CAWSSTGGRSRYTEAFF.

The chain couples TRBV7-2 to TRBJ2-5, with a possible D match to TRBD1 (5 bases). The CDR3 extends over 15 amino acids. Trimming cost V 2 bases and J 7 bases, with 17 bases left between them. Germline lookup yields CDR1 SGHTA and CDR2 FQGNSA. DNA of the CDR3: TGTGCCAGCAGCTTAACTGGCTTTAACACAGGGACCCAGTACTTC. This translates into CASSLTGFNTGTQYF.

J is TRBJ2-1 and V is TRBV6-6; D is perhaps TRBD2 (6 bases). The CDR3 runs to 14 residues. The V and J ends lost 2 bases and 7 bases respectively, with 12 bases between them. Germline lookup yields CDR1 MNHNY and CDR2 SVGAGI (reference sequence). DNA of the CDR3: TGTGCCAGCAGTTACGTGGGAGGTTATAATGAGCAGTTCTTC. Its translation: CASSYVGGYNEQFF.

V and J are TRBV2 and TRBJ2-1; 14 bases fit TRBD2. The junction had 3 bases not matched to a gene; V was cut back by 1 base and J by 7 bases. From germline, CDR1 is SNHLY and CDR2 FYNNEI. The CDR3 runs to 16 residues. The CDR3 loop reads CASSEVGLAGVNEQFF. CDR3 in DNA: TGTGCCAGCAGTGAAGTGGGACTAGCGGGAGTAAATGAGCAGTTCTTC. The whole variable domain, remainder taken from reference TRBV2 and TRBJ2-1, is EPEVTQTPSHQVTQMGQEVILRCVPISNHLYFYWYRQILGQKVEFLVSFYNNEISEKSEIFDDQFSVERPDGSNFTLKIRSTKLEDSAMYFCASSEVGLAGVNEQFFGPGTRLTVL.

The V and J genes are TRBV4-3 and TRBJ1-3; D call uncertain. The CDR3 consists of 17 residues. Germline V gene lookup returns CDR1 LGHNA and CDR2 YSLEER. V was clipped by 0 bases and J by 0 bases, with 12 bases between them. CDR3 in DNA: TGCGCCAGCAGCCAAGAATCCAGATTCTTCTCTGGAAACACCATATATTTT. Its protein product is CASSQESRFFSGNTIYF.